The rows below give T cell receptor beta chains drawn from one sample of a study of CD4 T cells in relation to SARS-CoV-2 and coronaviruses. Libraries were prepared by immunoSEQ multiplex PCR; TCRdb keeps only in-frame clonotypes and omits some of them. The table records 60,000 to 85,000 clones, approximately 93% of them present only once. Sequencing input: naive CD4+ T cells from PBMCs. Receptors originate from a human donor in good health. Both conserved end residues are part of each CDR3. Each record gives: D gene, J gene, V gene, clone size, CDR3 protein, CDR3 DNA. The D gene is left open where the match is weak. Clone size is stated in some rows and not others, as once, few, many or a class when expanded.

D: TRBD2
J: TRBJ2-1
V: TRBV5-1
size: -
CDR3: CASSLITSGRAEQFF
DNA: TGCGCCAGCAGCTTGATTACTAGCGGGCGGGCCGAGCAGTTCTTC

D: TRBD1
J: TRBJ1-5
V: TRBV10-3
size: -
CDR3: CAISGGTGAGENQPQHF
DNA: TGTGCCATCAGTGGGGGGACAGGGGCGGGTGAAAATCAGCCCCAGCATTTT

D: -
J: TRBJ2-5
V: TRBV5-1
size: -
CDR3: CASSLGQETQYF
DNA: TGCGCCAGCAGCTTGGGGCAAGAGACCCAGTACTTC

D: -
J: TRBJ2-7
V: TRBV7-8
size: -
CDR3: CASSRNRGTYEQYF
DNA: TGTGCCAGCAGCCGCAATAGGGGAACCTACGAGCAGTACTTC

D: -
J: TRBJ2-3
V: TRBV18
size: -
CDR3: CASSHSPEIDTQYF
DNA: TGTGCCAGCTCACACTCTCCTGAAATTGATACGCAGTATTTT

D: TRBD1
J: TRBJ1-2
V: TRBV29-1
size: -
CDR3: CSVGGQGLYGYTF
DNA: TGCAGCGTTGGGGGACAGGGTCTCTATGGCTACACCTTC

D: TRBD1
J: TRBJ2-7
V: TRBV2
size: -
CDR3: CASTRQGLGEQYF
DNA: TGTGCCAGCACGAGACAGGGCCTGGGTGAGCAGTACTTC

D: -
J: TRBJ2-3
V: TRBV6-4
size: -
CDR3: CASSAWGVSTDTQYF
DNA: TGTGCCAGCAGTGCTTGGGGGGTAAGCACAGATACGCAGTATTTT

D: TRBD1
J: TRBJ1-4
V: TRBV28
size: -
CDR3: CASRRKTGRGEKLFF
DNA: TGTGCCAGCAGGAGGAAGACAGGGAGGGGTGAAAAACTGTTTTTT

D: -
J: TRBJ1-4
V: TRBV5-6
size: -
CDR3: CASSRRLGRRTTNEKLFF
DNA: TGTGCCAGCAGCCGCCGTCTAGGACGACGAACAACTAATGAAAAACTGTTTTTT

D: TRBD1
J: TRBJ1-4
V: TRBV18
size: -
CDR3: CASSPLSGGLNEKLFF
DNA: TGTGCCAGCTCACCACTTTCAGGGGGCCTTAATGAAAAACTGTTTTTT

D: TRBD2
J: TRBJ2-2
V: TRBV9
size: -
CDR3: CASSLRTSGAGELFF
DNA: TGTGCCAGCAGCCTCCGGACTAGCGGGGCCGGGGAGCTGTTTTTT

D: -
J: TRBJ1-1
V: TRBV9
size: once
CDR3: CASSVSGTGYTEAFF
DNA: TGTGCCAGCAGCGTGAGTGGTACTGGATACACTGAAGCTTTCTTT

D: TRBD2
J: TRBJ2-1
V: TRBV5-1
size: -
CDR3: CASSLIAGAYNEQFF
DNA: TGCGCCAGCAGTTTAATAGCGGGGGCCTACAATGAGCAGTTCTTC

D: -
J: TRBJ1-2
V: TRBV7-5
size: -
CDR3: CVRSLAEGQGGGYTF
DNA: TGTGTCAGAAGCTTAGCGGAGGGACAGGGGGGTGGCTACACCTTC

D: -
J: TRBJ1-5
V: TRBV7-2
size: -
CDR3: CASSRDGTNQPQHF
DNA: TGTGCCAGCAGCCGGGACGGCACCAATCAGCCCCAGCATTTT

D: TRBD1
J: TRBJ2-2
V: TRBV11-3
size: -
CDR3: CASSLDRYRGKNTGELFF
DNA: TGTGCCAGCAGCCTAGACCGTTACAGGGGAAAGAACACCGGGGAGCTGTTTTTT

D: -
J: TRBJ2-3
V: TRBV5-1
size: -
CDR3: CASSLGGTDTQYF
DNA: TGCGCCAGCAGCTTAGGCGGTACAGATACGCAGTATTTT

D: -
J: TRBJ2-7
V: TRBV6-5
size: -
CDR3: CASTQSYEQYF
DNA: TGTGCCAGCACACAGTCCTACGAGCAGTACTTC

D: -
J: TRBJ1-5
V: TRBV6-6
size: -
CDR3: CASSIGQGKGNQPQHF
DNA: TGTGCCAGCAGTATTGGGCAGGGGAAGGGTAATCAGCCCCAGCATTTT

D: TRBD1
J: TRBJ1-2
V: TRBV6-6
size: -
CDR3: CASRDTGGVYGYTF
DNA: TGTGCCAGCAGGGATACAGGGGGCGTCTATGGCTACACCTTC

D: -
J: TRBJ1-4
V: TRBV28
size: -
CDR3: CAIGRGNEKLFF
DNA: TGTGCCATAGGAAGGGGGAATGAAAAACTGTTTTTT

D: TRBD2
J: TRBJ2-7
V: TRBV7-8
size: -
CDR3: CASSLGRGSSYEQYF
DNA: TGTGCCAGCAGCTTGGGGCGGGGGAGCTCCTACGAGCAGTACTTC

D: -
J: TRBJ1-1
V: TRBV5-1
size: -
CDR3: CASSLDFPNTEAFF
DNA: TGCGCCAGCAGCTTGGATTTCCCAAACACTGAAGCTTTCTTT

D: TRBD1
J: TRBJ2-3
V: TRBV7-9
size: -
CDR3: CASSLGGTGGSDTQYF
DNA: TGTGCCAGCAGCTTAGGCGGGACAGGGGGTTCTGATACGCAGTATTTT

D: -
J: TRBJ2-7
V: TRBV10-3
size: -
CDR3: CAISGEDYEQYF
DNA: TGTGCCATCAGTGGGGAGGACTACGAGCAGTACTTC